This record covers a single T cell receptor beta chain. Its antigen is unidentified. This record comes from a study of CD8+ T cells in alopecia areata. Whole-study results and caveats: Tofacitinib significantly lowered scalp clonality and expanded CD8+ clones among the top 100. Higher clonality than in normal scalp was seen in lesional scalp, especially alopecia totalis/universalis.

The V end was cut by 4 bases, the J end by 4 bases, with 11 bases between. CDR3 size: 13 residues. Germline CDR1 is SGHRS and CDR2 is YFSETQ. TCR sequencing used cDNA made by reverse transcription of extracted RNA. The repertoire was sequenced with immunoSEQ multiplex PCR; TCRdb's copy has only in-frame clones and lacks some. Of 150,000 to 200,000 clones listed, about two thirds are singletons. Treatment defined: oral pan-JAK inhibitor, 5-10 mg twice daily. The study team obtained lesional scalp punch biopsies and peripheral blood from alopecia areata patients. Starting from PBMCs, sorting isolated CD4+ and CD8+ T cells.

The clonotype was recovered from a human donor with alopecia areata. Sequenced here: CD4+ T cells sorted from blood, sampled at week 4, from a patient treated with tofacitinib. The chain carries TRBV5-1 and TRBJ1-1, with D perhaps matching TRBD1 (5 bases). The CDR3 DNA follows: TGCGCCAGCAGCCTGGGGGGGTTCACTGAAGCTTTCTTT. It specifies CASSLGGFTEAFF. The full variable domain, in which reference TRBV5-1 and TRBJ1-1 provide the parts outside the CDR3, is KAGVTQTPRYLIKTRGQQVTLSCSPISGHRSVSWYQQTPGQGLQFLFEYFSETQRNKGNFPGRFSGRQFSNSRSEMNVSTLELGDSALYLCASSLGGFTEAFFGQGTRLTVV.